These 24 T cell receptor beta chains were sequenced from one sample in a study of T cell repertoires in cytomegalovirus infection. TCRdb processed the reads anew with MiXCR; each CDR3 protein has one entry. The sample lists around 100,000 distinct CDR3 sequences, 16% occurring once. The material sequenced was PBMCs. Receptor source: a human donor in good health (CMV status not recorded). Some clones in this sample may be carry-over from other donors' samples.

The V and J genes are TRBV29-1 and TRBJ2-5; 8 nucleotides align to TRBD1. The CDR3 runs to 14 residues. J was trimmed by 4 bases and V by 7 bases; bases with no gene match: 11. In germline, CDR1 is SQVTM, CDR2 ANQGSEA. This CDR3 is CSGDLTGDGETQYF. CDR3 sequence (DNA): TGCAGCGGGGACCTGACAGGGGATGGAGAGACCCAGTACTTC.

The chain uses TRBV12-3 or TRBV12-4 and TRBJ2-7; 7 nucleotides align to TRBD2. Trimming took 7 bases from V and 2 from J; bases not matched to a gene: 2. The CDR3 loop spans 12 amino acids. CDR3 sequence (DNA): TGTGCCAGCAAACGGGGGGCCTACGAGCAGTACTTC. It encodes CASKRGAYEQYF.

The chain employs TRBV4-1 and TRBJ1-5; 8 nucleotides align to TRBD1. CDR3 length equals 15 residues. Trimming cost V 1 base and J 1 base; bases outside gene matches: 0. Germline V gives CDR1 MGHRA, CDR2 YSYEKL. CDR3 loop: CASSQGTGSNQPQHF. The CDR3 DNA reads TGCGCCAGCAGCCAAGGGACAGGGAGCAATCAGCCCCAGCATTTT.

The chain couples TRBV7-2 to TRBJ1-4; TRBD1 agrees at 7 bases. Germline-derived CDR1 and CDR2 are SGHTA and FQGNSA. The V and J ends lost 0 bases and 5 bases, in that order; junction bases with no gene match: 6. The CDR3 covers 16 residues. CDR3 sequence (DNA): TGTGCCAGCAGCTTAGCCCCGGGGACAGCGAATGAAAAACTGTTTTTT. Protein: CASSLAPGTANEKLFF.

The chain joins TRBV18 to TRBJ1-5, with D tentatively TRBD1 (5 bases). Deletions cut 6 bases from V and 1 base from J, with 16 bases between. Per germline, CDR1 KGHSH and CDR2 LQKENI. This CDR3 has 16 amino acids. CDR3 loop: CASSIAGDVSNQPQHF. The CDR3 DNA sequence: TGTGCCAGCTCTATCGCTGGGGACGTAAGCAATCAGCCCCAGCATTTT. Supplemented by reference TRBV18 and TRBJ1-5, the full variable domain reads NAGVMQNPRHLVRRRGQEARLRCSPMKGHSHVYWYRQLPEEGLKFMVYLQKENIIDESGMPKERFSAEFPKEGPSILRIQQVVRGDSAAYFCASSIAGDVSNQPQHFGDGTRLSIL.

This sequence joins TRBV28 and TRBJ2-7, with 8 nucleotides matching TRBD1. V was clipped by 5 bases and J by 4 bases; unmatched bases: 7. Germline V gene lookup returns CDR1 MDHEN and CDR2 SYDVKM. The CDR3 covers 14 residues. CDR3 amino acids: CASSIRQGAYEQYF. As DNA, the CDR3 is TGTGCCAGCAGTATAAGGCAGGGGGCATACGAGCAGTACTTC. The full variable domain, its missing parts supplied by reference TRBV28 and TRBJ2-7, is DVKVTQSSRYLVKRTGEKVFLECVQDMDHENMFWYRQDPGLGLRLIYFSYDVKMKEKGDIPEGYSVSREKKERFSLILESASTNQTSMYLCASSIRQGAYEQYFGPGTRLTVT.

In this sample, this clonotype turned up a few times. The CDR3 bases are TGTGCCAGGTGGACAGGGGGCTTACATGAGCAGTTCTTC. Its protein product is CARWTGGLHEQFF. The J gene is TRBJ2-1, the V gene TRBV3-1, with 11 bases matching TRBD1. Germline-derived CDR1 and CDR2 are LGHDT and YNNKEL (reference sequence). V was clipped by 9 bases and J by 8 bases; unmatched bases: 6. This CDR3 region has 13 residues.

Many counts were recorded for this clonotype. The chain combines TRBV7-3 with TRBJ1-1; D gene ambiguous. CDR1 SGHTA and CDR2 FQGTGA come from the germline V gene. The CDR3 is 14 residues long. V lost 6 bases to trimming and J lost 2 bases, with 13 bases between them. This chain's CDR3 is CASSPGSTNTEAFF. The CDR3 DNA follows: TGTGCCAGCAGTCCAGGAAGCACCAACACTGAAGCTTTCTTT.

This clonotype has only a few counts. The chain is built from TRBV7-9 and TRBJ1-1, with a weak D call TRBD1 (5 bases). Germline V CDR1 and CDR2: SEHNR, FQNEAQ (reference sequence). Trimming removed 3 bases from V and 4 bases from J, with 9 bases in between. The CDR3 consists of 13 residues. CDR3 in amino acids: CASSFAGSTEAFF. The CDR3, as DNA: TGTGCCAGCAGCTTTGCAGGGAGCACTGAAGCTTTCTTT. The whole variable domain, filled in from reference TRBV7-9 and TRBJ1-1, reads DTGVSQNPRHKITKRGQNVTFRCDPISEHNRLYWYRQTLGQGPEFLTYFQNEAQLEKSRLLSDRFSAERPKGSFSTLEIQRTEQGDSAMYLCASSFAGSTEAFFGQGTRLTVV.

V is TRBV19 and J is TRBJ1-2; 11 positions agree with TRBD1. J gave up 2 bases and V 5 bases, and 4 bases lay outside the gene matches. CDR3 length: 15 residues. Germline values: CDR1 LNHDA, CDR2 SQIVND (reference sequence). The CDR3 loop reads CASSPGQGVNYGYTF. The CDR3 DNA reads as TGTGCCAGTAGTCCGGGACAGGGGGTAAACTATGGCTACACCTTC. The full variable domain, in which reference TRBV19 and TRBJ1-2 provide the parts outside the CDR3, is DGGITQSPKYLFRKEGQNVTLSCEQNLNHDAMYWYRQDPGQGLRLIYYSQIVNDFQKGDIAEGYSVSREKKESFPLTVTSAQKNPTAFYLCASSPGQGVNYGYTFGSGTRLTVV.

This clonotype was counted only a few times. The chain recombines TRBV7-6 with TRBJ1-2, with 7 bases lining up with TRBD1. V shed 5 bases, J shed 6 bases, and the junction held 15 bases outside the gene matches. Germline V CDR1 and CDR2: SGHVS, FNYEAQ. This CDR3 region has 16 residues. The CDR3 region is CASSETGALLYDGYTF. The CDR3 DNA sequence: TGTGCCAGCAGCGAAACAGGGGCCCTCCTCTACGATGGCTACACCTTC.

This clonotype was counted at least ten times. The V and J genes are TRBV7-6 and TRBJ1-2; 11 nucleotides agree with TRBD1. The V and J ends lost 5 bases and 7 bases, in that order; junction bases with no gene match: 6. This CDR3 contains 14 residues. Germline values: CDR1 SGHVS, CDR2 FNYEAQ. The CDR3 nucleotides are TGTGCCAGCAGCACGGACAGGGGGCGCGGTGGCTACACCTTC. This codes for CASSTDRGRGGYTF.

The table lists this clonotype with many counts. This chain links TRBV12-3 or TRBV12-4 with TRBJ1-5, with D possibly being TRBD1 (5 bases). This CDR3 has 13 amino acids. V lost 1 base to trimming and J lost 6 bases, with 7 bases between them. CDR3 in DNA: TGTGCCAGCAGTTTAGGGGGGGGTCAGCCCCAGCATTTT. Amino acid sequence: CASSLGGGQPQHF.

As to this clonotype: A much larger clone differs from this one at a single base, so this may be a read error. The chain recombines TRBV12-3 or TRBV12-4 with TRBJ2-2, with TRBD1 matching over 8 bases. This CDR3 is 15 amino acids long. V lost 9 bases and J lost 8; bases outside the gene matches: 14. The CDR3 region is CARSPGQVGTGELFF. In DNA, the CDR3 is TGTGCCAGGAGCCCGGGACAGGTGGGGACGGGGGAGCTGTTTTTT.

This clonotype was detected ten times or more. Here the CDR3 DNA reads TGTGCCAGCAGTTTAACGGGGAGAGGCTACACCTTC. Translated, it gives CASSLTGRGYTF. The rearrangement links TRBV28 to TRBJ1-2, with no clear D. The CDR3 consists of 12 residues. Trimming stripped 2 bases from V and 8 bases from J, with 9 bases between. Germline V gene sequence: CDR1 MDHEN, CDR2 SYDVKM.

This clonotype was recorded many times. The rearrangement links TRBV7-2 to TRBJ2-2, with 7 bases lining up with TRBD1. The CDR3 is 14 residues long. Germline V gene lookup returns CDR1 SGHTA and CDR2 FQGNSA. With V trimmed by 5 bases and J by 6 bases, 6 bases remained unmatched. CDR3 in amino acids: CASSPDDRAGELFF. In DNA form, the CDR3 reads TGTGCCAGCAGCCCAGATGACAGGGCCGGGGAGCTGTTTTTT.

Only one count was recorded for this clonotype. A much larger clone lies one base from this, so it may be a read error. V and J are TRBV12-3 or TRBV12-4 and TRBJ2-5; D gene uncertain. The CDR3 runs 14 residues. The germline V and J ends were trimmed by 10 bases and 5 bases, with 20 bases remaining between them. DNA of the CDR3: TGTGCCACCACCCCGGACCGACCTCTGGAGACCCAGTACTTC. As protein: CATTPDRPLETQYF.

A remark on this clonotype: With a much larger clone just one base away, this may be a read error. This chain connects TRBV11-2 to TRBJ2-2; the D gene is possibly TRBD2 (7 bases). Trimming cost V 5 bases and J 7 bases, with 26 bases left between them. This CDR3 has 18 amino acids. Germline V gene sequence: CDR1 SGHAT, CDR2 FQNNGV. CDR3 in amino acids: CASSALWGFGGRGGELFF. CDR3 DNA sequence: TGTGCCAGCAGCGCCCTGTGGGGATTCGGGGGGCGCGGCGGGGAGCTGTTTTTT.

This clonotype showed up just a few times. The V and J genes are TRBV28 and TRBJ1-4; 7 nucleotides match TRBD1. This CDR3 contains 15 residues. Germline values: CDR1 MDHEN, CDR2 SYDVKM. The trim removed 6 bases at V and 0 bases at J, leaving 4 bases unmatched. CDR3 sequence (DNA): TGTGCCAGCAGACGGGACAGTGCAACTAATGAAAAACTGTTTTTT. It codes for CASRRDSATNEKLFF.

This clonotype was seen ten or more times. The chain uses TRBV7-2 and TRBJ2-3; D is ambiguous. This CDR3 is built from 14 residues. The V end was cut by 3 bases, the J end by 0 bases, with 7 bases between. Germline V gene data show CDR1 as SGHTA and CDR2 as FQGNSA. The CDR3 spells CASSLVLSTDTQYF. In nucleotides, the CDR3 is TGTGCCAGCAGCTTGGTGCTTAGCACAGATACGCAGTATTTT. Supplemented by reference TRBV7-2 and TRBJ2-3, the full variable domain reads GAGVSQSPSNKVTEKGKDVELRCDPISGHTALYWYRQSLGQGLEFLIYFQGNSAPDKSGLPSDRFSAERTGGSVSTLTIQRTQQEDSAVYLCASSLVLSTDTQYFGPGTRLTVL.

Only a few counts were recorded for this clonotype. This CDR3 reads CASSGPGQNNSPLHF. For the CDR3, the DNA is TGCGCCAGCAGCGGACCGGGACAAAATAATTCACCCCTCCACTTT. V usage is TRBV5-1 and J usage is TRBJ1-6, with TRBD1 as a possible D gene (6 bases). The V gene lost 4 bases and the J gene lost 5 bases, with 13 bases spanning the gap. The CDR3 totals 15 residues. Looked up from germline, CDR1 is SGHRS and CDR2 is YFSETQ.

The chain has TRBV6-2 or TRBV6-3 and TRBJ2-7, with TRBD2 as a possible D gene (6 bases). Trimming cost V 6 bases and J 3 bases, with 18 bases left between them. CDR3 length: 15 residues. Per germline, CDR1 MNHEY and CDR2 SVGEGT. CDR3 amino acids: CASRPTNLGGYEQYF. CDR3 nucleotide sequence: TGTGCCAGCAGACCGACAAATTTGGGGGGCTACGAGCAGTACTTC.

The chain employs TRBV20-1 and TRBJ1-5; no firm D call. The CDR3 loop spans 14 amino acids. CDR1 and CDR2 from the germline V gene are DFQATT and SNEGSKA (reference sequence). Trimming removed 1 base at V and 5 bases at J, with 12 bases between. In DNA form, the CDR3 reads TGCAGTGCTAGAGGTGGCGGGCCCTATCAGCCCCAGCATTTT. It translates to CSARGGGPYQPQHF.

This clonotype came up many times. One end of the junction fails to match germline, which may point to a read error. V is TRBV7-2 and J is TRBJ1-1; D might be TRBD1 (6 bases). Germline V CDR1 and CDR2: SGHTA, FQGNSA. The length of the CDR3 is 14 residues. The CDR3 sequence: CASSLLAGGRGVDF. The CDR3, as DNA: TGTGCCAGCAGCTTATTAGCGGGGGGCCGAGGGGTGGACTTT.